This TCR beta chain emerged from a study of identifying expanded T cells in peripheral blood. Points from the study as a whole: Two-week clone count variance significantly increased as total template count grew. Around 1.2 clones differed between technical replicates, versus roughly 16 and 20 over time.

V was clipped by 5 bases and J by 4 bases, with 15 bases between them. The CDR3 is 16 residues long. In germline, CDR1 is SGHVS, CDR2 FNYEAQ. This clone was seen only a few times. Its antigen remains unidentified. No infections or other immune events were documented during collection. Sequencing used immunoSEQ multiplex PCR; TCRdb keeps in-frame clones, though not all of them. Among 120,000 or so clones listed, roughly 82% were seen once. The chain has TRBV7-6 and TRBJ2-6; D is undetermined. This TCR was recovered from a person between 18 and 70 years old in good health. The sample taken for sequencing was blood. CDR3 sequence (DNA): TGTGCCAGCAGCCCCTTCGAATGGAAAGGGGCCAACGTCCTGACTTTC. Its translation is CASSPFEWKGANVLTF.